These 30 T cell receptor beta chains share one sample of origin, sequenced in a study of blood T cells in healthy people across ages. PCR was performed a second time for about 7 to 11 cycles using a sample-barcoded 5' primer and a J-beta primer mix. TCRdb passed the 5' RACE reads through MiXCR, listing each CDR3 protein once. Found here are about 930,000 distinct CDR3 sequences, 25% to 30% of them singletons; the top ten hold about a tenth. The same data also went into a second study, on T cells of mothers and their children.

The sequenced sample was blood. The receptors stem from a woman aged 40 to 50 in good health.

This clonotype was found many times. The rearrangement joins TRBV9 to TRBJ2-1, with 7 positions matching TRBD2. The junction had 5 bases not matched to a gene; V was cut back by 0 bases and J by 5 bases. Looked up from germline, CDR1 is SGDLS and CDR2 is YYNGEE. The CDR3 runs to 15 residues. The CDR3 nucleotides are TGTGCCAGCAGCGTAGCGACTAGCCTAAACAATGAGCAGTTCTTC. Protein sequence: CASSVATSLNNEQFF. Full variable domain (remainder filled in from reference TRBV9 and TRBJ2-1): DSGVTQTPKHLITATGQRVTLRCSPRSGDLSVYWYQQSLDQGLQFLIQYYNGEERAKGNILERFSAQQFPDLHSELNLSSLELGDSALYFCASSVATSLNNEQFFGPGTRLTVL.

The chain combines TRBV18 with TRBJ2-6, with TRBD1 matching over 7 bases. J gave up 0 bases and V 1 base, and 6 bases lay outside the gene matches. The CDR3 covers 18 residues. The germline gives CDR1 KGHSH, CDR2 LQKENI. For the CDR3, the DNA is TGTGCCAGCTCACCACAGGGGGCAACAGCCTCTGGGGCCAACGTCCTGACTTTC. Translating it yields CASSPQGATASGANVLTF.

The CDR3 spells CASSVRQGGCEQFF. CDR3 bases: TGTGCCAGCAGTGTTAGGCAGGGGGGATGTGAGCAGTTCTTC. The chain employs TRBV6-4 and TRBJ2-1; D is possibly TRBD1 (7 bases). This CDR3 comprises 14 residues. Germline lookup yields CDR1 MRHNA and CDR2 SNTAGT. V lost 4 bases and J 9 bases, leaving 16 bases between the germline ends.

The chain carries TRBV20-1 and TRBJ2-7; D call uncertain. The end of the DNA is better explained by TRBJ2-5, so the J call may be wrong. Per the germline V gene, CDR1 is DFQATT and CDR2 is SNEGSKA (reference sequence). This CDR3 has 14 residues. The CDR3 region is CSARDRVSGETQYF. CDR3 coding DNA: TGCAGTGCTAGAGACAGAGTTTCGGGAGAGACCCAGTACTTC.

V and J are TRBV5-5 and TRBJ2-4; tentatively, D is TRBD2 (6 bases). Trimming stripped 1 base from V and 8 bases from J, with 10 bases between. The CDR3 extends over 13 amino acids. Germline V gene lookup returns CDR1 SGHKS and CDR2 YYEKEE (reference sequence). CDR3 residues: CASSLPGEDIQYF. The CDR3 nucleotides read TGTGCCAGCAGCTTGCCGGGAGAGGACATTCAGTACTTC.

This clonotype was recorded at least ten times. V usage is TRBV6-5 and J usage is TRBJ2-7; 11 nucleotides line up with TRBD2. The germline gives CDR1 MNHEY, CDR2 SVGAGI. Unmatched junction bases numbered 6, after V lost 5 bases and J lost 0 bases. This CDR3 region has 16 residues. CDR3 in DNA: TGTGCCAGCAGTATTAGCGGGGGGGCCTTCTCCTACGAGCAGTACTTC. The encoded protein is CASSISGGAFSYEQYF.

J is TRBJ1-4 and V is TRBV12-3 or TRBV12-4; D is perhaps TRBD1 (6 bases). The length of the CDR3 is 14 residues. Trimming removed 2 bases at V and 7 bases at J, with 11 bases between. CDR3 bases: TGTGCCAGCAGTTTATGGGGGGCGGGTGAAAAACTGTTTTTT. It specifies CASSLWGAGEKLFF.

V gene TRBV28 combines with J gene TRBJ1-2; D remains ambiguous. The CDR3 consists of 14 residues. Trimming removed 6 bases from V and 4 bases from J, with 15 bases in between. Germline V CDR1 and CDR2: MDHEN, SYDVKM. CDR3 nucleotide sequence: TGTGCCAGCAGGTTAAGTTCGGGGATCTATGGCTACACCTTC. Encoded protein: CASRLSSGIYGYTF.

Turning to this clonotype: A read error may be the cause here, since a much bigger clone is one base away. The J gene is TRBJ2-1, the V gene TRBV9; D not resolved. The CDR3 spans 12 residues. Germline V gene lookup returns CDR1 SGDLS and CDR2 YYNGEE. Trimming pared 4 bases from V and 7 bases from J, leaving 9 bases between. CDR3 sequence: CASSPVWNEQFF. Here the CDR3 DNA reads TGTGCCAGCAGCCCCGTGTGGAATGAGCAGTTCTTC.

CDR3 DNA: TGTGCCAGCAGTTACTATTGGCAGGGAACGGGGGCTGGGGCCAACGTCCTGACTTTC. This gives the protein CASSYYWQGTGAGANVLTF. This chain uses TRBV6-2 or TRBV6-3 with TRBJ2-6, with D possibly matching TRBD2 (6 bases). The germline gives CDR1 MNHEY, CDR2 SVGEGT. V was cut by 1 base and J by 2 bases, with 18 bases left in between. This CDR3 contains 19 residues.

This clonotype was counted between two and nine times. The chain employs TRBV28 and TRBJ2-3; tentatively, D is TRBD1 (6 bases). The germline V gene has CDR1 MDHEN and CDR2 SYDVKM. Trimming left V 3 bases short and J 1 base short, with 14 bases between. The CDR3 loop spans 16 amino acids. The CDR3 here is CASSFRGSGGTDTQYF. In nucleotides, the CDR3 is TGTGCCAGCAGTTTCAGGGGAAGCGGTGGCACAGATACGCAGTATTTT.

CDR3 DNA sequence: TGTGCCAGCAGTCAAACAGGGGGTCTTTCCGAAGAAGCTTTCTTT. Encoded protein: CASSQTGGLSEEAFF. This rearrangement joins TRBV6-1 to TRBJ1-1; the match to TRBD1 covers 8 bases. After removal of 5 bases from V and 8 bases from J, the junction contained 13 bases not matched to a gene. There are 15 residues in the CDR3. Germline V gives CDR1 MNHNS, CDR2 SASEGT.

The chain carries TRBV20-1 and TRBJ2-3; D not resolved. This CDR3 region has 12 residues. Per germline, CDR1 DFQATT and CDR2 SNEGSKA (reference sequence). V lost 1 base and J lost 4, with 6 bases in between. DNA of the CDR3: TGCAGTGCTAGAGTTGTGTCAGATACGCAGTATTTT. This translates into CSARVVSDTQYF.

The CDR3: CAWTSTENTEAFF. CDR3 coding DNA: TGTGCCTGGACCTCGACTGAGAACACTGAAGCTTTCTTT. J is TRBJ1-1 and V is TRBV30, with D uncertain. CDR1 is GTSNPN and CDR2 is SVGIG in the germline V gene (reference sequence). The CDR3 has 13 amino acids. Trimming pared 4 bases from V and 1 base from J, leaving 10 bases between.

V usage is TRBV7-9 and J usage is TRBJ2-5; TRBD1 matches at 10 bases. Germline V CDR1 and CDR2: SEHNR, FQNEAQ (reference sequence). Losses at the gene ends were 5 bases for V and 4 bases for J; bases not matched to a gene: 10. The CDR3 has 16 amino acids. CDR3 bases: TGTGCCAGCAGCACCCGACAGGGGGCGTCGGGAGAGACCCAGTACTTC. This codes for CASSTRQGASGETQYF.

This clonotype has more than one count but fewer than ten. At one of its ends the junction is not consistent with the germline gene, which may arise from a read error. The chain links TRBV3-1 to TRBJ1-2; no clear D gene. This CDR3 is 12 amino acids long. The germline V gene encodes CDR1 LGHDT and CDR2 YNNKEL (reference sequence). For the CDR3, the DNA is TGTGCCAGCAGCCAGGAGAGCTATGGTTACACCTTC. Protein: CASSQESYGYTF.

This sequence joins TRBV4-2 and TRBJ2-6; D may correspond to TRBD1 or TRBD2 (6 bases each). Looked up from germline, CDR1 is LGHNA and CDR2 is YNFKEQ. The CDR3 spans 19 residues. V lost 3 bases and J lost 0, with 18 bases in between. CDR3 sequence (DNA): TGTGCCAGCAGCCAGGCCGCGGGGCAGGGGATCTCTGGGGCCAACGTCCTGACTTTC. It codes for CASSQAAGQGISGANVLTF.

J is TRBJ2-7 and V is TRBV7-2, with TRBD2 as a possible D gene (6 bases). The length of the CDR3 is 14 residues. Looked up from germline, CDR1 is SGHTA and CDR2 is FQGNSA. V dropped 3 bases and J dropped 6 bases, with 15 bases sitting between them. CDR3 nucleotide sequence: TGTGCCAGCAGCTTCACCCTGGGGAGGAGCGAGCAGTACTTC. Translation gives CASSFTLGRSEQYF.

Only a few counts were recorded for this clonotype. The gene calls are TRBV9 and TRBJ1-2; possibly TRBD1 for D (6 bases). Per germline, CDR1 SGDLS and CDR2 YYNGEE. V dropped 4 bases and J dropped 5 bases, with 18 bases sitting between them. This CDR3 has 15 amino acids. This CDR3 is CASSPSGGRGYGYTF. The CDR3 DNA follows: TGTGCCAGCAGCCCATCCGGGGGCAGGGGATATGGCTACACCTTC.

This clonotype was detected only a few times. The gene calls are TRBV7-2 and TRBJ2-7; D is perhaps TRBD1 or TRBD2 (6 bases each). Germline CDR1 is SGHTA and CDR2 is FQGNSA. The ends were cut back, 5 bases at V and 2 bases at J, with 16 bases in the middle. CDR3 length: 15 amino acids. The CDR3 DNA is TGTGCCAGCAGCACCCGAGGGGGGTACGCCTACGAGCAGTACTTC. Its translation: CASSTRGGYAYEQYF.

This chain links TRBV20-1 with TRBJ2-7; possibly TRBD1 for D (5 bases). Germline CDR1 and CDR2: DFQATT and SNEGSKA (reference sequence). V was shortened by 4 bases and J by 6 bases, with 16 bases between the two germline ends. The CDR3 totals 13 residues. The chain's CDR3 is CSAKTTGRSEQYF. CDR3 coding DNA: TGCAGTGCTAAAACTACAGGACGGAGCGAGCAGTACTTC.

This chain links TRBV10-3 with TRBJ2-7; 7 bases match TRBD1. This CDR3 comprises 18 residues. Germline-derived CDR1 and CDR2 are ENHRY and SYGVKD. V trimming: 2 bases; J trimming: 0 bases; junction bases outside the gene matches: 13. CDR3 loop: CAISETGTDYISSYEQYF. Written as DNA, the CDR3 is TGTGCCATCAGTGAGACCGGGACAGATTATATTAGCTCCTACGAGCAGTACTTC.

This clonotype was found a few times. It may be a read error: a sequence one base away is much more abundant. The rearrangement uses TRBV7-9 and TRBJ2-5; 9 bases fit TRBD1. Germline CDR1 SEHNR, CDR2 FQNEAQ (reference sequence). The CDR3 extends over 15 amino acids. V lost 2 bases to trimming and J lost 11 bases; unmatched junction nucleotides: 12. Here the CDR3 DNA reads TGTGCCAGCAGCTTACGGGACAGGGACTACAATGAGCAGTACTTC. Its translation is CASSLRDRDYNEQYF.

The chain carries TRBV9 and TRBJ1-4; D is perhaps TRBD1 (6 bases). Trimming took off 4 bases at V and 8 bases at J, with 18 bases between the two ends. The CDR3 consists of 15 residues. The germline CDR1 and CDR2 sequences are SGDLS and YYNGEE. CDR3 amino acids: CASSPRGVGTEKLFF. CDR3 DNA: TGTGCCAGCAGCCCCCGAGGGGTGGGGACAGAAAAACTGTTTTTT.

V is TRBV7-2 and J is TRBJ2-7; the D is unclear. CDR1 SGHTA and CDR2 FQGNSA come from the germline V gene. Trimming pared 3 bases from V and 6 bases from J, leaving 12 bases between. CDR3 length equals 13 residues. The CDR3 region is CASSLTRVSEQYF. DNA of the CDR3: TGTGCCAGCAGCTTGACACGGGTCTCCGAGCAGTACTTC.

In its sample, this clonotype was seen many times. V and J are TRBV7-9 and TRBJ2-6; perhaps TRBD2 as D (8 bases). The CDR3 sequence is 17 residues long. Trimming removed 5 bases at V and 1 base at J, with 15 bases between. In germline, CDR1 is SEHNR, CDR2 FQNEAQ (reference sequence). CDR3 in amino acids: CASSPGGGASGANVLTF. The CDR3 region has the DNA TGTGCCAGCAGCCCGGGAGGGGGCGCATCTGGGGCCAACGTCCTGACTTTC.

The CDR3 reads CASSDAPGLGTQYF. CDR3 DNA sequence: TGTGCCAGCAGTGATGCACCGGGCCTGGGGACCCAGTACTTC. The chain couples TRBV2 to TRBJ2-5; unclear D gene. Germline V gene lookup returns CDR1 SNHLY and CDR2 FYNNEI. V was trimmed by 3 bases and J by 7 bases, leaving 15 bases between them. This CDR3 spans 14 amino acids. The full variable domain, its missing parts supplied by reference TRBV2 and TRBJ2-5, is EPEVTQTPSHQVTQMGQEVILRCVPISNHLYFYWYRQILGQKVEFLVSFYNNEISEKSEIFDDQFSVERPDGSNFTLKIRSTKLEDSAMYFCASSDAPGLGTQYFGPGTRLLVL.

This clonotype was counted only a few times. The rearrangement joins TRBV13 to TRBJ2-5; 7 bases are shared with TRBD1. This CDR3 spans 14 amino acids. The germline CDR1 and CDR2 sequences are PRHDT and FYEKMQ (reference sequence). V dropped 5 bases and J dropped 2; count of bases not matched to a gene: 5. CDR3 amino acids: CASSGTGQQETQYF. The CDR3 coding sequence is TGTGCCAGCAGCGGCACGGGACAGCAAGAGACCCAGTACTTC.

The CDR3 reads CASSLDEGVVFETQYF. DNA for the CDR3: TGTGCCAGCAGCTTGGATGAGGGTGTGGTTTTTGAGACCCAGTACTTC. This chain connects TRBV5-6 to TRBJ2-5; D perhaps matches TRBD2 (5 bases). The CDR3 has 16 amino acids. The V gene lost 0 bases and the J gene lost 5 bases, with 17 bases spanning the gap. Germline V CDR1 and CDR2: SGHDT, YYEEEE. Together with reference TRBV5-6 and TRBJ2-5, the CDR3 gives the full variable domain: DAGVTQSPTHLIKTRGQQVTLRCSPKSGHDTVSWYQQALGQGPQFIFQYYEEEERQRGNFPDRFSGHQFPNYSSELNVNALLLGDSALYLCASSLDEGVVFETQYFGPGTRLLVL.

This clonotype was seen only a few times. This chain connects TRBV7-9 to TRBJ1-2; D not certain. The CDR3 sequence is 19 residues long. V shed 2 bases and J shed 4 bases, with 26 bases lying between them. The V gene's germline CDR1 is SEHNR and CDR2 FQNEAQ (reference sequence). The CDR3 nucleotides read TGTGCCAGCAGCTTATCCCTCACGGGTTCGGACCGCAACCTCTATGGCTACACCTTC. This codes for CASSLSLTGSDRNLYGYTF.